What follows are 15 T cell receptor beta chains derived from one specimen sequenced in a study of T cell changes during pregnancy in multiple sclerosis. Libraries were prepared by immunoSEQ multiplex PCR; TCRdb keeps only in-frame clonotypes and omits some of them. The sample carries 49,000 or so clones, about 92% recorded once. Sequences were derived from peripheral blood, sampled in the third trimester of pregnancy. The receptors were sampled from a female donor with multiple sclerosis, enrolled in a pregnancy study.

The CDR3 DNA reads TGTGCCAGCAGCTTTTCATCGGGTACGGGGAATGAGCAGTTCTTC. Translation gives CASSFSSGTGNEQFF. The rearrangement uses TRBV6-1 and TRBJ2-1, with D perhaps matching TRBD2 (5 bases). The V end lost 6 bases, the J end lost 7 bases, and 19 bases lay between the germline ends. CDR1 MNHNS and CDR2 SASEGT come from the germline V gene. CDR3 length equals 15 residues.

The V and J genes are TRBV9 and TRBJ2-1; the match to TRBD2 covers 7 bases. The CDR3 runs to 16 residues. Germline assignment: CDR1 SGDLS and CDR2 YYNGEE. V was pared by 2 bases and J by 6 bases, with 11 bases of the junction left unmatched. CDR3 sequence: CASSVSSGGVPNEQFF. As DNA, the CDR3 is TGTGCCAGCAGCGTTTCTAGCGGAGGGGTCCCCAATGAGCAGTTCTTC.

The chain links TRBV6-5 to TRBJ2-7, with D possibly being TRBD2 (6 bases). V was trimmed by 0 bases and J by 9 bases, leaving 15 bases between them. CDR3 size: 14 residues. CDR1 MNHEY and CDR2 SVGAGI come from the germline V gene. CDR3 region: CASSYSGLEGAQYF. The DNA for the CDR3 is TGTGCCAGCAGTTACTCGGGACTTGAAGGGGCGCAGTACTTC.

The genes are TRBV6-5 and TRBJ1-1; D not resolved. This CDR3 has 13 residues. Germline-derived CDR1 and CDR2 are MNHEY and SVGAGI. V was cut by 7 bases and J by 1 base, with 10 bases left in between. As DNA, the CDR3 is TGTGCCAGCAATGGCGGTGAGAACACTGAAGCTTTCTTT. The encoded protein is CASNGGENTEAFF.

The rearrangement uses TRBV4-2 and TRBJ2-1; 9 bases align to TRBD2. V shed 0 bases and J 7 bases; nucleotides not matched to a gene: 7. The CDR3 extends over 16 amino acids. Germline V CDR1 and CDR2: LGHNA, YNFKEQ. CDR3 in amino acids: CASSQDIEAGGNEQFF. CDR3 nucleotide sequence: TGTGCCAGCAGCCAAGATATCGAAGCGGGAGGAAATGAGCAGTTCTTC.

The V and J genes are TRBV7-9 and TRBJ1-1, with D possibly TRBD1 on 5 matching bases. Germline V gene sequence: CDR1 SEHNR, CDR2 FQNEAQ (reference sequence). The ends were cut back, 5 bases at V and 5 bases at J, with 9 bases in the middle. This CDR3 is 12 amino acids long. CDR3 residues: CASSAQVTEAFF. In nucleotides, the CDR3 is TGTGCCAGCAGCGCACAGGTTACTGAAGCTTTCTTT.

The chain employs TRBV9 and TRBJ2-7; 7 bases match TRBD2. The CDR3 runs 16 residues. J lost 0 bases, V lost 3 bases, and 9 bases had no gene match. CDR1 and CDR2 (germline): SGDLS, YYNGEE. The CDR3 here is CASSAEGTSASYEQYF. CDR3 in DNA: TGTGCCAGCAGCGCCGAGGGCACTAGCGCCTCCTACGAGCAGTACTTC.

V is TRBV5-4 and J is TRBJ2-1; the match to TRBD2 covers 10 bases. There are 15 residues in the CDR3. CDR1 is SGHNT, CDR2 YYREEE, per germline (reference sequence). The V segment lost 4 bases and the J segment 6 bases; nucleotides outside the gene matches: 7. The CDR3 protein is CASSQASGSGNEQFF. CDR3 coding DNA: TGTGCCAGCAGCCAAGCTAGCGGGAGTGGCAATGAGCAGTTCTTC.

The CDR3 bases are TGTGCCAGCAAATCCCGGGGGGACTTCACAGATACGCAGTATTTT. Amino acid sequence: CASKSRGDFTDTQYF. This chain uses TRBV5-4 with TRBJ2-3; 7 nucleotides match TRBD2. This CDR3 is built from 15 residues. Unmatched junction bases numbered 9, after V lost 6 bases and J lost 2 bases. Germline lookup yields CDR1 SGHNT and CDR2 YYREEE (reference sequence).

The chain links TRBV27 to TRBJ2-1; perhaps TRBD2 as D (6 bases). Germline V lookup: CDR1 MNHEY, CDR2 SMNVEV (reference sequence). The CDR3 totals 14 residues. Trimming removed 6 bases from V and 2 bases from J, with 11 bases in between. Here the CDR3 DNA reads TGTGCCAGCAGGGTTAGCGGTCCCTACAATGAGCAGTTCTTC. It specifies CASRVSGPYNEQFF.

This clone is a singleton in its sample. The chain uses TRBV7-2 and TRBJ2-3; 11 bases are a match to TRBD2. The CDR3 extends over 16 amino acids. Per germline, CDR1 SGHTA and CDR2 FQGNSA. Trimming at V came to 1 base and at J to 4 bases, leaving 4 bases not matched to a gene. The CDR3 DNA reads TGTGCCAGCAGCTTAGTATTAGCGGGAGGGGCAGATACGCAGTATTTT. This sequence encodes CASSLVLAGGADTQYF.

This chain links TRBV15 with TRBJ1-4; D not certain. Germline CDR1 is LNHNV and CDR2 is YYDKDF (reference sequence). The CDR3 totals 17 residues. The V gene lost 3 bases and the J gene lost 4 bases, with 18 bases spanning the gap. The CDR3 reads CATSSKSRGLFNEKLFF. CDR3 nucleotides: TGTGCCACCAGCAGCAAGTCCCGCGGTTTATTTAATGAAAAACTGTTTTTT.

V and J are TRBV11-3 and TRBJ1-1; D is undetermined. V was clipped by 5 bases and J by 11 bases, with 15 bases between them. CDR3 length: 12 amino acids. Germline CDR1 and CDR2: SGHNT and YENEEA. CDR3 sequence (DNA): TGTGCCAGCAGCGCGGCGGGGTCCGTTGCTTTCTTT. It is translated as CASSAAGSVAFF.

This clone occurred once. The chain has TRBV6-5 and TRBJ1-1; weak D call: TRBD1 (6 bases). V lost 6 bases and J lost 1, with 15 bases in between. Germline CDR1 reads MNHEY; CDR2 reads SVGAGI. This CDR3 has 15 residues. The CDR3 protein is CASRFYGTSNTEAFF. For the CDR3, the DNA is TGTGCCAGCAGGTTTTATGGGACATCGAACACTGAAGCTTTCTTT.

The chain is built from TRBV4-1 and TRBJ2-1, with D perhaps TRBD1 (6 bases). The V gene lost 3 bases and the J gene lost 0 bases, with 9 bases spanning the gap. CDR1 and CDR2 (germline): MGHRA, YSYEKL. CDR3 length: 15 residues. The CDR3 DNA reads as TGCGCCAGCAGCCAGGGGGCCACCTCCTACAATGAGCAGTTCTTC. This gives the protein CASSQGATSYNEQFF.